The 12 T cell receptor beta chains below all came from one sample that was sequenced in a study of blood T cell repertoires in COVID-19. The data were produced by immunoSEQ multiplex PCR, yet TCRdb's version contains in-frame clones alone and is incomplete. The repertoire holds about 200,000 clones, approximately 91% seen once, with 18% in the top ten. The specimen sequenced was peripheral blood. These TCRs come from a middle-aged man with COVID-19, enrolled during active disease.

This chain uses TRBV24-1 with TRBJ1-2; the match to TRBD1 covers 7 bases. The trim removed 2 bases at V and 8 bases at J, leaving 13 bases unmatched. The CDR3 covers 16 residues. The V gene's germline CDR1 is KGHDR and CDR2 SFDVKD. This CDR3 reads CATSDSDRDSIGGYTF. The CDR3 DNA is TGTGCCACCAGTGATTCCGACCGGGACAGCATAGGGGGCTACACCTTC.

The V call is TRBV7-6, the J call TRBJ2-5, with a tentative D call TRBD2 (5 bases). Germline CDR1 and CDR2: SGHVS and FNYEAQ. The CDR3 extends over 15 amino acids. The V end lost 1 base, the J end lost 9 bases, and 18 bases lay between the germline ends. CDR3 residues: CASSLERLQGGAQYF. Here the CDR3 DNA reads TGTGCCAGCAGCTTAGAACGACTACAAGGTGGGGCCCAGTACTTC.

This clone occurred once. The chain links TRBV11-3 to TRBJ2-5; 8 bases align to TRBD2. The CDR3 has 16 residues. CDR1 and CDR2 (germline): SGHNT, YENEEA. With V trimmed by 1 base and J by 1 base, 5 bases remained unmatched. CDR3 protein: CASSLGSGTSQETQYF. In DNA, the CDR3 is TGTGCCAGCAGCTTAGGGTCGGGGACTAGCCAAGAGACCCAGTACTTC.

This clone came up once. The chain joins TRBV2 to TRBJ1-5, with 10 positions matching TRBD1. The V gene end was trimmed by 6 bases and the J gene end by 0 bases; junction bases not matched to a gene: 8. CDR1 and CDR2 (germline): SNHLY, FYNNEI. The CDR3 is made up of 17 amino acids. The CDR3 sequence: CASRARTGGDSNQPQHF. For the CDR3, the DNA is TGTGCCAGCAGGGCCCGGACAGGGGGGGATAGCAATCAGCCCCAGCATTTT.

The chain couples TRBV19 to TRBJ1-5; TRBD1 aligns across 8 bases. Looked up from germline, CDR1 is LNHDA and CDR2 is SQIVND (reference sequence). With 1 base clipped from V and 2 bases from J, the junction kept 1 base outside the gene matches. The CDR3 covers 15 residues. CDR3: CASSIVQGGNQPQHF. In nucleotides, the CDR3 is TGTGCCAGTAGTATAGTACAGGGGGGCAATCAGCCCCAGCATTTT.

DNA for the CDR3: TGTGCCAGCAGTCGGGACTCCCTGGTCCTGACTTTC. Translating it yields CASSRDSLVLTF. The rearrangement joins TRBV6-5 to TRBJ2-6; D perhaps matches TRBD2 (6 bases). Germline V gene data show CDR1 as MNHEY and CDR2 as SVGAGI. The CDR3 has 12 residues. V dropped 5 bases and J dropped 13 bases, with 12 bases sitting between them.

This chain joins TRBV29-1 and TRBJ2-3, with 7 bases fitting TRBD2. V was clipped by 1 base and J by 1 base; unmatched bases: 8. Germline V gene lookup returns CDR1 SQVTM and CDR2 ANQGSEA. The length of the CDR3 is 16 residues. The CDR3 spells CSVEGLAEGGTDTQYF. The DNA of the CDR3 is TGCAGCGTTGAAGGGCTAGCGGAGGGTGGCACAGATACGCAGTATTTT.

The chain combines TRBV5-5 with TRBJ2-2, with a weak D call TRBD1 (5 bases). The CDR3 consists of 15 residues. Germline CDR1 and CDR2: SGHKS and YYEKEE (reference sequence). Trimming took off 0 bases at V and 0 bases at J, with 6 bases between the two ends. CDR3 sequence: CASSLDRPNTGELFF. CDR3 bases: TGTGCCAGCAGCTTGGACAGGCCGAACACCGGGGAGCTGTTTTTT.

The rearrangement links TRBV7-3 to TRBJ1-1; 11 positions match TRBD1. There are 13 residues in the CDR3. The V gene's germline CDR1 is SGHTA and CDR2 FQGTGA. Trimming removed 5 bases from V and 10 bases from J; junction bases left unmatched: 6. The CDR3 reads CASSAGTGGRAFF. As DNA, the CDR3 is TGTGCCAGCAGCGCCGGGACAGGGGGGAGAGCTTTCTTT.

The V call is TRBV6-1, the J call TRBJ2-5, with TRBD2 identical over 9 bases. V was clipped by 3 bases and J by 1 base; unmatched bases: 3. Germline V gene sequence: CDR1 MNHNS, CDR2 SASEGT. CDR3 length: 15 residues. The CDR3 region has the DNA TGTGCCAGCAGTGACAGCGGGGGGCTCCAAGAGACCCAGTACTTC. It specifies CASSDSGGLQETQYF.

In this sample, this clone turned up a few times. V usage is TRBV18 and J usage is TRBJ1-3; no definite D call. This CDR3 comprises 13 residues. Trimming shortened V by 0 bases and J by 4 bases, and 4 bases separated the two germline ends. Germline CDR1 is KGHSH and CDR2 is LQKENI. This CDR3 reads CASSPPLGNTIYF. The CDR3 DNA reads TGTGCCAGCTCACCACCGTTAGGAAACACCATATATTTT.

The rearrangement joins TRBV18 to TRBJ2-1, with D perhaps matching TRBD1 or TRBD2 (12 bases each). Trimming left V 6 bases short and J 8 bases short, with 32 bases between. The germline V gene encodes CDR1 KGHSH and CDR2 LQKENI. The CDR3 loop spans 19 amino acids. This chain's CDR3 is CASSPGQGATSGRLYEQFF. The DNA for the CDR3 is TGTGCCAGCTCGCCGGGACAGGGGGCAACTAGCGGGAGGTTGTATGAGCAGTTCTTC. The complete variable domain, with remaining parts taken from reference TRBV18 and TRBJ2-1, reads NAGVMQNPRHLVRRRGQEARLRCSPMKGHSHVYWYRQLPEEGLKFMVYLQKENIIDESGMPKERFSAEFPKEGPSILRIQQVVRGDSAAYFCASSPGQGATSGRLYEQFFGPGTRLTVL.